The TCR beta chain described here comes from a study of blood T cell repertoires in COVID-19. Across the whole study: Material from acute and convalescent COVID-19 was sourced from the United States, Italy and Spain. In each case, the material was cDNA or gDNA derived from T cells, B-cell-depleted T cells, or PBMCs.

Ages ranged from about 18 to 89 years, with residence in about two dozen US areas. Per the authors' pipeline: Nucleated cell number was recorded as an estimate derived from reference gene primer amplification. Method: immunoSEQ multiplex PCR; TCRdb's copy keeps in-frame clones and lacks some. D and trimming come from the DNA, and the V and J calls and clone size come from that table. The sample lists about 320,000 clones, roughly nine tenths seen once, with 2.6% in the top ten. V was trimmed by 4 bases and J by 3 bases, leaving 21 bases between them. The CDR3 has 17 amino acids. Germline assignment: CDR1 SGHNT and CDR2 YENEEA. This clone was seen only once.

The V call is TRBV11-3, the J call TRBJ2-5; D is possibly TRBD1 (8 bases). The sample consisted of PBMCs or T cells enriched from blood (not recorded which). This receptor was taken from a man aged 55 to 70 who had recovered from COVID-19. The chain's CDR3 is CASSSLWEGTGKETQYF. Here the CDR3 DNA reads TGTGCCAGCAGCTCCCTGTGGGAGGGGACAGGAAAAGAGACCCAGTACTTC.